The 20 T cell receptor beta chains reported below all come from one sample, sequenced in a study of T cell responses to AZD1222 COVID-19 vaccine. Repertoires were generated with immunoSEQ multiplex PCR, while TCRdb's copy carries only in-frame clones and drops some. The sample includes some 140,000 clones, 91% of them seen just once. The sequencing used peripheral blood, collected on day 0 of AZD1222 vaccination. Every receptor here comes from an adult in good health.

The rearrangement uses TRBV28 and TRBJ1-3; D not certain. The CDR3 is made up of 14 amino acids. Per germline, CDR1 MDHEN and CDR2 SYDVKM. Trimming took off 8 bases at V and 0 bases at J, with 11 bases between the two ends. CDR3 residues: CASGLQGSGNTIYF. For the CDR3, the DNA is TGTGCCAGCGGATTGCAAGGCTCTGGAAACACCATATATTTT.

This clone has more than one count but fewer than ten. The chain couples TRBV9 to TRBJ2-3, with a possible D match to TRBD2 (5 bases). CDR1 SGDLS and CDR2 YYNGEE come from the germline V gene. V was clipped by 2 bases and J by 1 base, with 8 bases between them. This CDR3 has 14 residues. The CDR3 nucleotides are TGTGCCAGCAGCGTCGGTAGCGGCACAGATACGCAGTATTTT. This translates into CASSVGSGTDTQYF.

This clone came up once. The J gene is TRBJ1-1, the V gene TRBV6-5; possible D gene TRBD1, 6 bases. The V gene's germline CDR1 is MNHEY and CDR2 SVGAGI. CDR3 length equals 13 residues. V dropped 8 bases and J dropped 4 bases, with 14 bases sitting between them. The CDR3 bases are TGTGCCAGCGGCAGTGAGGGGGGCACTGAAGCTTTCTTT. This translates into CASGSEGGTEAFF.

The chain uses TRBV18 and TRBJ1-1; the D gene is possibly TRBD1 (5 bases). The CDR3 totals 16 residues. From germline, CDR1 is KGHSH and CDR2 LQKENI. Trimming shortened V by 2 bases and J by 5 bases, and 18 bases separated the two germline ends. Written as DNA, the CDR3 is TGTGCCAGCTCACCATATCCTTCAGGGAGTAAGACTGAAGCTTTCTTT. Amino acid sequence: CASSPYPSGSKTEAFF.

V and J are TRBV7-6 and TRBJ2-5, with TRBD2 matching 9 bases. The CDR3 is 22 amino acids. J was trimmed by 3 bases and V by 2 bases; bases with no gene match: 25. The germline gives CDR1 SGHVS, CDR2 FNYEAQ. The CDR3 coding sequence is TGTGCCAGCAGCTTACGGATTCAAGGGACGATAGCGGGAGAGCCGCGGGAAGAGACCCAGTACTTC. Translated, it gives CASSLRIQGTIAGEPREETQYF.

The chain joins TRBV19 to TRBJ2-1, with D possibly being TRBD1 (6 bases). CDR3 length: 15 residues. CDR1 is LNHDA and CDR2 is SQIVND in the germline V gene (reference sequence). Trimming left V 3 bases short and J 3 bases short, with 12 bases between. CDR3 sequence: CASSMTGVGYNEQFF. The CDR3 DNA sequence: TGTGCCAGTAGTATGACAGGTGTTGGCTACAATGAGCAGTTCTTC.

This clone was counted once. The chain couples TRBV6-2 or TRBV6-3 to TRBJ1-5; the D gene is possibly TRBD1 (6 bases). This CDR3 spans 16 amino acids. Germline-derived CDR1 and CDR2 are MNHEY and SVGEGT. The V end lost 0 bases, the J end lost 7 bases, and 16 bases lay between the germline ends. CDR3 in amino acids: CASSYSPGERGQPQHF. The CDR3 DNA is TGTGCCAGCAGTTACTCACCAGGGGAAAGGGGACAGCCCCAGCATTTT.

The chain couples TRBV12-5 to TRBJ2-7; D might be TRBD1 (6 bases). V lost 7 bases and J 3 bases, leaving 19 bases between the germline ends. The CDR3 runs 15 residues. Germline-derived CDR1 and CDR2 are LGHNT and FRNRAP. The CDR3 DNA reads TGTGCTAGTGACCACCCCGACAGGTCCGACTACGAGCAGTACTTC. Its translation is CASDHPDRSDYEQYF.

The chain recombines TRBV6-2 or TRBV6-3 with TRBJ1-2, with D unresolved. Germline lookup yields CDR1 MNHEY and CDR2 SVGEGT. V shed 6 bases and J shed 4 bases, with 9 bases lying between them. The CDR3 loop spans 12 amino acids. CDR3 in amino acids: CASSLPPYGYTF. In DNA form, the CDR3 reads TGTGCCAGCAGCCTCCCCCCCTATGGCTACACCTTC.

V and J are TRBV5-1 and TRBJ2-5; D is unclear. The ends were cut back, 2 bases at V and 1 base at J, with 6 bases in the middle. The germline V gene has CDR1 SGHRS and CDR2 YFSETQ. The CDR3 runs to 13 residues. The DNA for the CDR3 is TGCGCCAGCAGCTTCATAACCCAAGAGACCCAGTACTTC. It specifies CASSFITQETQYF.

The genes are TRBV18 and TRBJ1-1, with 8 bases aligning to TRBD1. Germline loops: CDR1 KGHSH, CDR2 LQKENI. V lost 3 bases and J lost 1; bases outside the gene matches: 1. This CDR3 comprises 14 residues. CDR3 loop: CASSPGTGNTEAFF. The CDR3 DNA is TGTGCCAGCTCACCCGGGACAGGGAACACTGAAGCTTTCTTT.

The CDR3 nucleotides are TGTGCCAGCAGCCGGTGGGCCGCCTACGAGCAGTACTTC. It encodes CASSRWAAYEQYF. The chain couples TRBV27 to TRBJ2-7; D call uncertain. V was pared by 6 bases and J by 2 bases, with 11 bases between. The CDR3 sequence is 13 residues long. Germline loops: CDR1 MNHEY, CDR2 SMNVEV (reference sequence).

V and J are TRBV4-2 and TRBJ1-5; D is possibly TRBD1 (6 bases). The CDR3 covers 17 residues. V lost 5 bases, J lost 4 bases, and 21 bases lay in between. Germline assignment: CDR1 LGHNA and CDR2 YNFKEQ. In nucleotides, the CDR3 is TGTGCCAGCAGCGAAGTACGGGAGGGGGGACCAAATCAGCCCCAGCATTTT. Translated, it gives CASSEVREGGPNQPQHF.

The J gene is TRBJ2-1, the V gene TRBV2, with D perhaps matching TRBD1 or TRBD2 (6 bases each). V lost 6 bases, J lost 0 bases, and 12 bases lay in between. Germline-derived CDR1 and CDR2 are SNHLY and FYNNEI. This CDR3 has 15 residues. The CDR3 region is CASRGGPSSYNEQFF. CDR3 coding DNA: TGTGCCAGCAGGGGGGGCCCGAGCTCCTACAATGAGCAGTTCTTC.

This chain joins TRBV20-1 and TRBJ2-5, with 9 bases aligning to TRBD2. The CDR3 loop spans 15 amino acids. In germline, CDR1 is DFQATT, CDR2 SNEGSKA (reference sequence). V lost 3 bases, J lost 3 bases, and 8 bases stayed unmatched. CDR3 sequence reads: CSASVTGLAKETQYF. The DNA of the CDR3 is TGCAGTGCTAGTGTCACTGGACTAGCGAAAGAGACCCAGTACTTC.

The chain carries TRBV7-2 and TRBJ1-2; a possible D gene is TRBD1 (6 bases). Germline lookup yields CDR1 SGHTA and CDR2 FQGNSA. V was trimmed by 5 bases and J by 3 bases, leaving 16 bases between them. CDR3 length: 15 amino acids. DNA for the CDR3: TGTGCCAGCAGCCTCGGGCAGGGGCTTCACTATGGCTACACCTTC. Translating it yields CASSLGQGLHYGYTF.

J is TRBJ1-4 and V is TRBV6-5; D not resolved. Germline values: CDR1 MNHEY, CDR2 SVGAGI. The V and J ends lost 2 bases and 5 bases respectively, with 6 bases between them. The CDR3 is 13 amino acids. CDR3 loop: CASSYQDNEKLFF. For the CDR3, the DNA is TGTGCCAGCAGTTACCAGGACAATGAAAAACTGTTTTTT.

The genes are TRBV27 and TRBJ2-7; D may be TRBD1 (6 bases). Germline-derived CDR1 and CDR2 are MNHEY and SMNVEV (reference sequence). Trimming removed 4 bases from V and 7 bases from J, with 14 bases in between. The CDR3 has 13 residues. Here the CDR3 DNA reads TGTGCCAGCAGTTGGCCAGGGGTGGGGGAGCAGTACTTC. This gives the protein CASSWPGVGEQYF.

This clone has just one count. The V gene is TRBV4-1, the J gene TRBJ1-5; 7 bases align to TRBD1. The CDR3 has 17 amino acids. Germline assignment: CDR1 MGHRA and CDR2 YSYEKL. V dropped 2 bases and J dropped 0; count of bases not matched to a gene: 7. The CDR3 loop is CASSQSSGTDSNQPQHF. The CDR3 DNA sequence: TGCGCCAGCAGCCAATCTTCCGGGACAGATAGCAATCAGCCCCAGCATTTT.

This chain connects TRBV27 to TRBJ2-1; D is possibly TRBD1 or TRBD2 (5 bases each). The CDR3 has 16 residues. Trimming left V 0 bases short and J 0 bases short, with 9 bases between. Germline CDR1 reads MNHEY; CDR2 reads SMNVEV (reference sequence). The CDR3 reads CASSLSGGYSYNEQFF. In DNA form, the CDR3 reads TGTGCCAGCAGTTTATCTGGGGGTTACTCCTACAATGAGCAGTTCTTC.